A selection of T cell receptor beta chains follows, all from one sample in a study of Tregs in tolerant kidney transplant recipients. The data were produced by immunoSEQ multiplex PCR, yet TCRdb's version contains in-frame clones alone and is incomplete. The sample contains 85,000 to 90,000 clones, approximately 92% of which appear only once. The sequencing sample was made of CD8+ T cells from blood. These receptors were collected from a human donor in good health. Each CDR3 is given with its conserved first and last residue. The order of the fields is clone size, J gene, CDR3 length, V gene, D gene, CDR3 protein, CDR3 DNA. A D gene is named only where the DNA matches it firmly. Rows may omit the clone size; those that give it use once, few, many or a size class.

>once|TRBJ1-2|13|TRBV5-4|-
CASSPESAPGYTF
TGTGCCAGCAGCCCGGAGTCCGCGCCTGGCTACACCTTC
>-|TRBJ2-3|13|TRBV5-1|-
CASSLWRTDTQYF
TGCGCCAGCAGCTTGTGGCGCACAGATACGCAGTATTTT
>once|TRBJ2-1|15|TRBV9|TRBD2
CASGLGGGVDTEQFF
TGTGCCAGCGGTCTGGGGGGAGGGGTAGATACTGAGCAGTTCTTC
>-|TRBJ2-7|15|TRBV19|TRBD1
CASSADRGLPYEQYF
TGTGCCAGTAGTGCGGACAGGGGGCTCCCCTACGAGCAGTACTTC
>-|TRBJ2-1|14|TRBV2|-
CASHGGASYNEQFF
TGTGCCAGCCACGGAGGTGCCTCCTACAATGAGCAGTTCTTC
>-|TRBJ2-5|13|TRBV27|-
CASSPRGMETQYF
TGTGCCAGCAGTCCTCGAGGGATGGAGACCCAGTACTTC
>-|TRBJ2-5|15|TRBV27|-
CASSFGFGTQETQYF
TGTGCCAGCAGTTTTGGTTTCGGGACGCAAGAGACCCAGTACTTC
>-|TRBJ2-2|11|TRBV5-6|-
CASGFPGELFF
TGTGCCAGCGGATTCCCCGGGGAGCTGTTTTTT
>-|TRBJ1-1|18|TRBV6-1|-
CASSEWRGFDRRDTEAFF
TGTGCCAGCAGTGAGTGGAGGGGTTTTGATAGGAGGGACACTGAAGCTTTCTTT
>-|TRBJ1-1|12|TRBV9|-
CASSVGGTEAFF
TGTGCCAGCAGCGTAGGGGGGACTGAAGCTTTCTTT
>-|TRBJ2-5|15|TRBV14|-
CASSHRLGPQETQYF
TGTGCCAGCAGCCACCGCCTGGGACCCCAAGAGACCCAGTACTTC
>-|TRBJ2-7|15|TRBV27|-
CASSLRQNGGYEQYF
TGTGCCAGCAGTTTACGCCAGAACGGTGGGTACGAGCAGTACTTC
>few|TRBJ2-7|15|TRBV21-1|-
CASSTPGTGLVEQYF
TGTGCCAGCAGCACCCCCGGGACAGGGTTGGTCGAGCAGTACTTC
>-|TRBJ2-7|13|TRBV10-3|-
CAISEFSSYEQYF
TGTGCCATCAGTGAGTTCAGCTCCTACGAGCAGTACTTC
>-|TRBJ1-3|15|TRBV21-1|-
CASSSSVGILRTIYF
TGTGCCAGCAGCTCCTCGGTCGGGATCCTTAGGACCATATATTTT
>-|TRBJ2-7|16|TRBV5-6|-
CASSLTVIRNSYEQYF
TGTGCCAGCAGCCTGACAGTCATCCGCAACTCCTACGAGCAGTACTTC
>once|TRBJ1-5|15|TRBV5-5|-
CASSLVPSQNQPQHF
TGTGCCAGCAGCTTGGTGCCCAGTCAAAATCAGCCCCAGCATTTT
>-|TRBJ2-3|15|TRBV6-4|TRBD2
CASSEGTSGADTQYF
TGTGCCAGCAGTGAAGGGACTAGCGGGGCAGATACGCAGTATTTT
>-|TRBJ2-7|13|TRBV27|-
CASSLGGRGEQYF
TGTGCCAGCAGTTTAGGGGGCCGGGGCGAGCAGTACTTC
>-|TRBJ1-4|17|TRBV27|TRBD1
CASSPEFDRVGREKLFF
TGTGCCAGCAGTCCAGAGTTCGACAGGGTGGGTCGGGAAAAACTGTTTTTT
>-|TRBJ2-5|15|TRBV15|-
CATSTLSGTQETQYF
TGTGCCACCAGCACCCTATCCGGGACCCAAGAGACCCAGTACTTC
>-|TRBJ1-6|15|TRBV27|TRBD1
CASSTFGTGISPLHF
TGTGCCAGCAGTACCTTCGGGACAGGGATTTCACCCCTCCACTTT
>-|TRBJ1-1|13|TRBV19|-
CASSIWGNTEAFF
TGTGCCAGTAGTATATGGGGGAACACTGAAGCTTTCTTT